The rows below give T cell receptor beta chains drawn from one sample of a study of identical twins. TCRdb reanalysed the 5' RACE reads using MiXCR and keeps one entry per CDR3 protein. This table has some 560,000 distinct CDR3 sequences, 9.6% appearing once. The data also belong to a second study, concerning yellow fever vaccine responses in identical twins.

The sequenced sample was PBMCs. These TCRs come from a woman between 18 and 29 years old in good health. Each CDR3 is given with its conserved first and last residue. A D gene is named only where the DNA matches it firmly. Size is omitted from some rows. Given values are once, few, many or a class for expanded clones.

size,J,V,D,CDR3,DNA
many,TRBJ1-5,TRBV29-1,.,CSVGGDSNQPQHF,TGCAGCGTTGGCGGTGATAGCAATCAGCCCCAGCATTTT
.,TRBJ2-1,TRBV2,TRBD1,CASSEGQGAVYEQFF,TGTGCCAGCAGTGAGGGACAGGGGGCTGTCTATGAGCAGTTCTTC
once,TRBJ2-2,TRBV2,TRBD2,CASQNGGSNTGELFF,TGTGCCAGCCAGAACGGGGGGTCGAACACCGGGGAGCTGTTTTTT
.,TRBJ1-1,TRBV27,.,CASSLPIGQKRNTEAFF,TGTGCCAGCAGTTTACCCATTGGACAGAAAAGGAACACTGAAGCTTTCTTT
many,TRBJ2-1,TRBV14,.,CASSQETSANYNEQFF,TGTGCCAGCAGCCAAGAGACGTCAGCCAACTACAATGAGCAGTTCTTC
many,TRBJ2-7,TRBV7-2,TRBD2,CASSPSSGTSVMYEQYF,TGTGCCAGCAGCCCGAGCTCCGGGACTAGCGTGATGTACGAGCAGTACTTC
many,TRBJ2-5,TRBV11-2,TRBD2,CASSPRLQAAGGQETQYF,TGTGCCAGCAGCCCCAGATTACAGGCAGCGGGGGGGCAGGAGACCCAGTACTTC
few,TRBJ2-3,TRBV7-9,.,CASSISTSTDTQYF,TGTGCCAGCAGCATAAGCACTAGCACAGATACGCAGTATTTT
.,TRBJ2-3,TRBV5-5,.,CASSPTKHTDTQYF,TGTGCCAGCAGTCCGACAAAGCACACAGATACGCAGTATTTT
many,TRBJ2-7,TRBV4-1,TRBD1,CASSQGLVRTGGFYEQYF,TGCGCCAGCAGCCAAGGGTTGGTTAGGACAGGGGGCTTCTACGAGCAGTACTTC
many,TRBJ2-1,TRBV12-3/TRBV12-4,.,CASSLAYNEQFF,TGTGCCAGCAGTTTAGCCTACAATGAGCAGTTCTTC
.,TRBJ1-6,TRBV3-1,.,CASSQETRGVSLHF,TGTGCCAGCAGCCAAGAGACCAGGGGAGTATCCCTCCACTTT
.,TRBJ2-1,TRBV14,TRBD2,CASSPGLAGASSYNEQFF,TGTGCCAGCAGCCCGGGACTAGCGGGGGCTAGCTCCTACAATGAGCAGTTCTTC
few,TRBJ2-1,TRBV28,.,CASRKGGGGNEQFF,TGTGCCAGCAGAAAAGGGGGGGGTGGCAATGAGCAGTTCTTC
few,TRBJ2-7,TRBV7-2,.,CASSSAGVEQYF,TGTGCCAGCAGCTCCGCAGGGGTCGAGCAGTACTTC
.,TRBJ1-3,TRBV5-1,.,CASSLDGHSGNTIYF,TGCGCCAGCAGCTTGGATGGTCACTCTGGAAACACCATATATTTT
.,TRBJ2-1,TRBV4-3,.,CASSQYFPGPPGNEQFF,TGCGCCAGCAGCCAATACTTTCCGGGACCTCCGGGTAATGAGCAGTTCTTC
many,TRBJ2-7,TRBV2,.,CASSEVYEQYF,TGTGCCAGCAGTGAAGTCTACGAGCAGTACTTC
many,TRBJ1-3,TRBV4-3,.,CASSQDSGGIGNTIYF,TGCGCCAGCAGCCAAGATAGTGGGGGAATCGGAAACACCATATATTTT
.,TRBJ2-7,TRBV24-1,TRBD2,CATSDFLTSIRYEQYF,TGTGCCACCAGTGATTTTTTGACTAGCATCCGCTACGAGCAGTACTTC
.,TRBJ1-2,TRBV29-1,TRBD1,CSVPRDRAPHDGYTF,TGCAGCGTTCCTCGGGACAGGGCCCCCCATGATGGCTACACCTTC
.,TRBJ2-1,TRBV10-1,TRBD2,CASSEVGGRAGKEQFF,TGCGCCAGCAGTGAAGTTGGCGGGAGGGCCGGGAAAGAGCAGTTCTTC
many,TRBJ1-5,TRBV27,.,CASRRDGPQHF,TGTGCCAGCAGGAGGGATGGGCCCCAGCATTTT
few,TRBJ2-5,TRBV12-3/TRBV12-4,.,CASSRTEKQETQYF,TGTGCCAGCAGCCGGACAGAAAAACAAGAGACCCAGTACTTC
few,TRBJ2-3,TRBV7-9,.,CASLNLDDTQYF,TGTGCCAGCTTAAACCTGGACGATACGCAGTATTTT
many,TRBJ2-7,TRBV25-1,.,CASSEGVGGSSSYEQYF,TGTGCCAGCAGTGAAGGAGTTGGGGGCTCGAGCTCCTACGAGCAGTACTTC
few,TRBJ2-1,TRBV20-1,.,CSASGSSYEQFF,TGCAGTGCTAGCGGGAGTAGTTATGAGCAGTTCTTC
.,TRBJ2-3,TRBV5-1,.,CASSSGISSAGDTQYF,TGCGCCAGCAGCTCCGGGATCTCGTCCGCGGGGGATACGCAGTATTTT
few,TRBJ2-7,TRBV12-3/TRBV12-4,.,CASSLARTPDEQYF,TGTGCCAGCAGTTTAGCCCGGACCCCCGACGAGCAGTACTTC
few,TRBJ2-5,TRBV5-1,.,CASSADQRETQYF,TGCGCCAGCAGCGCGGACCAGAGGGAGACCCAGTACTTC
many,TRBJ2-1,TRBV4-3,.,CASSPTGRNNEQFF,TGCGCCAGCAGCCCAACAGGGCGCAACAATGAGCAGTTCTTC
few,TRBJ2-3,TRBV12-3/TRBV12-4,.,CASSLRTTDTQYF,TGTGCCAGCAGTTTAAGGACCACAGATACGCAGTATTTT
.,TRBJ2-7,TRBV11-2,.,CASSFVVGLGRPHEQYF,TGTGCCAGCAGCTTTGTGGTGGGACTCGGGCGACCCCACGAGCAGTACTTC
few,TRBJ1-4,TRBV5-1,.,CASSRDIWTEKLFF,TGCGCCAGTAGCCGGGACATTTGGACTGAAAAACTGTTTTTT
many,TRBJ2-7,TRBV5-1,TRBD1,CASSLVTGGSYEQYF,TGCGCCAGCAGCTTGGTAACAGGGGGTTCCTACGAGCAGTACTTC
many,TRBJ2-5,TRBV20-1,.,CSARDRLLETQYF,TGCAGTGCTAGAGATCGGCTTTTAGAGACCCAGTACTTC
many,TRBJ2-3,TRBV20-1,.,CSARDIRISTDTQYF,TGCAGTGCTAGAGATATCAGAATTAGCACAGATACGCAGTATTTT
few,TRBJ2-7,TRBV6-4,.,CASSRQCELEQYF,TGTGCCAGCAGTCGGCAGTGTGAGCTCGAGCAGTACTTC
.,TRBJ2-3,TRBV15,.,CATRDRAGDTDTQYF,TGTGCCACCAGGGACAGGGCGGGGGACACAGATACGCAGTATTTT
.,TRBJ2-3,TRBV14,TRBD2,CASSRVFTGTSSDTQYF,TGTGCCAGCAGCCGAGTTTTTACCGGGACTAGCTCTGATACGCAGTATTTT
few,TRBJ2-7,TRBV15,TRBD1,CATSSFPTGGSEQYF,TGTGCCACCAGCAGTTTCCCTACAGGGGGCTCCGAGCAGTACTTC
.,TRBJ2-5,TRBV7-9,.,CASSLDSGWQETQYF,TGTGCCAGCAGCTTAGATAGCGGTTGGCAAGAGACCCAGTACTTC
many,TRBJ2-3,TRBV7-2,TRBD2,CASSFLSAGRTDTQYF,TGTGCCAGCAGCTTTTTATCAGCGGGGCGCACAGATACGCAGTATTTT
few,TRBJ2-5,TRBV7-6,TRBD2,CASSLGLAGGLEKTQYF,TGTGCCAGCAGCTTAGGGCTAGCGGGGGGGCTTGAAAAGACCCAGTACTTC
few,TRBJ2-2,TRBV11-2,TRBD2,CASSLTGGKNTGELFF,TGTGCCAGCAGCTTAACGGGAGGCAAGAACACCGGGGAGCTGTTTTTT
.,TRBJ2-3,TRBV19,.,CASKLRWGGRADTQYF,TGTGCCAGTAAATTAAGGTGGGGGGGCCGGGCAGATACGCAGTATTTT
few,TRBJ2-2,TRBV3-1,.,CASSPRAGYSSGELFF,TGTGCCAGCAGCCCGCGGGCGGGATATTCGTCCGGGGAGCTGTTTTTT
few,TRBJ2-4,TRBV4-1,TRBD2,CASSPGDGTKNQYF,TGCGCCAGCAGCCCCGGGGATGGGACTAAAAACCAGTACTTC
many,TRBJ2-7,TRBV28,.,CASSSRGYEQYF,TGTGCCAGCAGTTCCCGGGGCTACGAGCAGTACTTC